The 17 T cell receptor beta chains below were found in one sample sequenced in a study of blood T cell repertoires in COVID-19. The table came from immunoSEQ multiplex PCR; TCRdb's copy has only in-frame clones and leaves some out. The sample comprises approximately 470,000 clones, 80% to 90% of which are singletons, and 3.2% rests with the top ten. Sequencing was done on a sample of peripheral blood. These receptors were taken from a human donor in a cohort sampled during active COVID-19.

The V and J genes are TRBV7-3 and TRBJ2-2; TRBD1 matches 7 bases. The CDR3 length is 15 residues. Trimming took 4 bases from V and 7 from J; bases not matched to a gene: 9. The germline V gene encodes CDR1 SGHTA and CDR2 FQGTGA. CDR3 region: CASSSPTGAGGELFF. The CDR3 nucleotides read TGTGCCAGCAGCTCACCAACAGGGGCGGGCGGGGAGCTGTTTTTT.

The V call is TRBV6-2 or TRBV6-3, the J call TRBJ2-5; 7 nucleotides agree with TRBD2. Looked up from germline, CDR1 is MNHEY and CDR2 is SVGEGT. CDR3 length: 16 amino acids. With V trimmed by 3 bases and J by 0 bases, 7 bases remained unmatched. The CDR3 protein is CASSYGPSGDQETQYF. The DNA of the CDR3 is TGTGCCAGCAGTTATGGTCCTAGCGGAGACCAAGAGACCCAGTACTTC.

The chain carries TRBV2 and TRBJ1-1; D is possibly TRBD1 (5 bases). The CDR3 has 14 amino acids. The V gene lost 2 bases and the J gene lost 2 bases, with 9 bases spanning the gap. Looked up from germline, CDR1 is SNHLY and CDR2 is FYNNEI. The CDR3 sequence is CASSEQGGNTEAFF. The CDR3 nucleotides are TGTGCCAGCAGTGAACAGGGAGGAAACACTGAAGCTTTCTTT.

The chain recombines TRBV9 with TRBJ1-4; perhaps TRBD1 as D (5 bases). With 7 bases removed from V and 8 bases from J, the gap between germline ends came to 24 bases. This CDR3 is 16 amino acids long. Germline CDR1 reads SGDLS; CDR2 reads YYNGEE. The chain's CDR3 is CASRGGTVGGDEKLFF. DNA of the CDR3: TGTGCCAGCCGTGGAGGGACCGTCGGCGGGGACGAAAAACTGTTTTTT.

The V call is TRBV11-2, the J call TRBJ1-2, with a possible D match to TRBD1 (6 bases). Looked up from germline, CDR1 is SGHAT and CDR2 is FQNNGV. The V and J ends lost 4 bases and 6 bases respectively, with 18 bases between them. The CDR3 is made up of 15 amino acids. The CDR3 spells CASSSLTGIGDGYTF. The CDR3 nucleotides read TGTGCCAGCAGCTCCCTCACAGGGATAGGGGATGGCTACACCTTC.

The chain links TRBV7-9 to TRBJ2-7; possible D gene TRBD2, 6 bases. Trimming stripped 7 bases from V and 7 bases from J, with 23 bases between. Per germline, CDR1 SEHNR and CDR2 FQNEAQ (reference sequence). This CDR3 comprises 15 residues. The CDR3 sequence is CASTTWGTGVGEQYF. CDR3 in DNA: TGTGCCAGCACCACATGGGGTACGGGAGTGGGTGAGCAGTACTTC.

Only a few counts were recorded for this clone. The rearrangement uses TRBV9 and TRBJ1-6, with TRBD1 identical over 8 bases. The germline gives CDR1 SGDLS, CDR2 YYNGEE. The junction had 13 bases not matched to a gene; V was cut back by 4 bases and J by 7 bases. The CDR3 consists of 17 residues. The DNA for the CDR3 is TGTGCCAGCAGCCGTATTACCCAGGGGGCGGAGAATTCACCCCTCCACTTT. It is translated as CASSRITQGAENSPLHF.

The chain links TRBV30 to TRBJ1-6, with 10 bases lining up with TRBD1. The germline CDR1 and CDR2 sequences are GTSNPN and SVGIG (reference sequence). V lost 4 bases and J lost 5; bases outside the gene matches: 5. The CDR3 spans 15 residues. The CDR3 DNA sequence: TGTGCCTGGATTCGGGACAGGGGAGATAATTCACCCCTCCACTTT. Translated, it gives CAWIRDRGDNSPLHF. Based on the CDR3 plus reference TRBV30 and TRBJ1-6, the full variable domain is SQTIHQWPATLVQPVGSPLSLECTVEGTSNPNLYWYRQAAGRGLQLLFYSVGIGQISSEVPQNLSASRPQDRQFILSSKKLLLSDSGFYLCAWIRDRGDNSPLHFGNGTRLTVT.

The rearrangement uses TRBV25-1 and TRBJ2-7; TRBD2 is a possible D gene (6 bases). CDR3 length equals 14 residues. Germline assignment: CDR1 MGHDK and CDR2 SYGVNS. V was pared by 6 bases and J by 2 bases, with 14 bases between. CDR3 in amino acids: CASRNPSGAYEQYF. CDR3 bases: TGTGCCAGCAGAAACCCCTCGGGGGCCTACGAGCAGTACTTC.

This chain connects TRBV19 to TRBJ1-2; 8 nucleotides agree with TRBD1. The germline gives CDR1 LNHDA, CDR2 SQIVND (reference sequence). V lost 4 bases, J lost 7 bases, and 11 bases stayed unmatched. The CDR3 is 15 residues long. The DNA for the CDR3 is TGTGCCAGTAGTAGGACGGGACAGGAAGACTTTGGCTACACCTTC. This sequence encodes CASSRTGQEDFGYTF.

The genes are TRBV11-3 and TRBJ2-7, with 8 bases that match TRBD1. The CDR3 totals 15 residues. Looked up from germline, CDR1 is SGHNT and CDR2 is YENEEA. Trimming took 5 bases from V and 1 from J; bases not matched to a gene: 7. CDR3 protein: CASSLGTGPSYEQYF. CDR3 bases: TGTGCCAGCAGCCTCGGGACAGGTCCGTCCTACGAGCAGTACTTC.

The J gene is TRBJ2-7, the V gene TRBV18, with 9 bases fitting TRBD1. The CDR3 runs 16 residues. Germline CDR1 and CDR2: KGHSH and LQKENI. V lost 3 bases and J lost 5; bases outside the gene matches: 11. CDR3 bases: TGTGCCAGCTCACCTCCCGGGACAGGGAACAAGAACGAGCAGTACTTC. Its translation is CASSPPGTGNKNEQYF. The full variable domain, rest sourced from reference TRBV18 and TRBJ2-7, is NAGVMQNPRHLVRRRGQEARLRCSPMKGHSHVYWYRQLPEEGLKFMVYLQKENIIDESGMPKERFSAEFPKEGPSILRIQQVVRGDSAAYFCASSPPGTGNKNEQYFGPGTRLTVT.

This rearrangement joins TRBV5-4 to TRBJ1-1; maybe TRBD1 (6 bases). Germline values: CDR1 SGHNT, CDR2 YYREEE (reference sequence). There are 14 residues in the CDR3. The CDR3 region has the DNA TGTGAATGGTCTGGGACACGCACGGGCACTGAAGCTTTCTTT. Protein: CEWSGTRTGTEAFF.

The chain has TRBV7-3 and TRBJ2-1, with 10 bases fitting TRBD2. CDR3 length: 16 residues. Trimming at V came to 5 bases and at J to 4 bases, leaving 8 bases not matched to a gene. Per the germline V gene, CDR1 is SGHTA and CDR2 is FQGTGA. The CDR3 sequence: CASSPSGTSEYNEQFF. The DNA of the CDR3 is TGTGCCAGCAGCCCGTCCGGGACTAGCGAGTACAATGAGCAGTTCTTC.

In the case of this clone: This sample includes further DNA sequences coding for the same CDR3. This chain joins TRBV6-5 and TRBJ2-7; the D gene is possibly TRBD1 (5 bases). In germline, CDR1 is MNHEY, CDR2 SVGAGI. Trimming cost V 0 bases and J 2 bases, with 8 bases left between them. The CDR3 loop spans 14 amino acids. CDR3 in amino acids: CASSYSGLPYEQYF. DNA of the CDR3: TGTGCCAGCAGTTACTCGGGGCTTCCCTACGAGCAGTACTTC.

This clone appeared once. J is TRBJ1-1 and V is TRBV27; 9 bases are a match to TRBD1. This CDR3 is 15 amino acids long. CDR1 is MNHEY and CDR2 is SMNVEV in the germline V gene (reference sequence). V was clipped by 5 bases and J by 5 bases; unmatched bases: 9. CDR3 DNA: TGTGCCAGCAGTGACTACCGGGACAGGGAGACTGAAGCTTTCTTT. Translated, it gives CASSDYRDRETEAFF.

This rearrangement joins TRBV7-3 to TRBJ2-1; TRBD2 matches at 8 bases. CDR1 SGHTA and CDR2 FQGTGA come from the germline V gene. The CDR3 spans 16 residues. V was clipped by 5 bases and J by 3 bases; unmatched bases: 9. CDR3 in amino acids: CASSPSGTSNYNEQFF. Written as DNA, the CDR3 is TGTGCCAGCAGCCCCTCCGGGACTAGTAACTACAATGAGCAGTTCTTC.